The 12 T cell receptor beta chains in this list originate from one sample, sequenced in a study of blood T cell repertoires in COVID-19 (dated by TCRdb to the early 2020s). Library generation was performed with the immunoSEQ multiplex PCR assay. Here the immuneACCESS table is served through TCRdb, limited to in-frame sequences with V and J called. Missing clones are a known gap in these copies; in checked studies unresolved V genes cover under half, and the rest lacks a known reason. The sample profile shows 130,000 to 150,000 clones; about 83% of them were found once. Clones ranked in the top ten supply under 7% of the sample. The sample consisted of PBMCs or T cells enriched from blood (not recorded which). The receptors derive from a woman between 50 and 59 years old who had been exposed to COVID-19.

The CDR3 DNA follows: TGTGCCAGCAGACCCCAGGGTATCAGCGCCATATATTTT. As protein: CASRPQGISAIYF. This chain links TRBV6-5 with TRBJ1-3; tentatively, D is TRBD1 (5 bases). The CDR3 spans 13 residues. Germline V gene data show CDR1 as MNHEY and CDR2 as SVGAGI. Trimming took off 6 bases at V and 11 bases at J, with 17 bases between the two ends.

DNA for the CDR3: TGCGCCAGCAGCCCGAACGTAGGGGTGGGTGGCTACACCTTC. Translating it yields CASSPNVGVGGYTF. This chain links TRBV5-1 with TRBJ1-2, with D tentatively TRBD1 (5 bases). The ends were cut back, 4 bases at V and 7 bases at J, with 17 bases in the middle. This CDR3 spans 14 amino acids. CDR1 and CDR2 from the germline V gene are SGHRS and YFSETQ. Complete variable domain (other parts from reference TRBV5-1 and TRBJ1-2): KAGVTQTPRYLIKTRGQQVTLSCSPISGHRSVSWYQQTPGQGLQFLFEYFSETQRNKGNFPGRFSGRQFSNSRSEMNVSTLELGDSALYLCASSPNVGVGGYTFGSGTRLTVV.

For the CDR3, the DNA is TGTGCCAGCAGCCCGGGGGGAGCGAATGCAGATACGCAGTATTTT. Translation: CASSPGGANADTQYF. The rearrangement joins TRBV5-4 to TRBJ2-3, with 7 positions matching TRBD2. The trim removed 4 bases at V and 4 bases at J, leaving 9 bases unmatched. The CDR3 totals 15 residues. The germline CDR1 and CDR2 sequences are SGHNT and YYREEE (reference sequence).

The genes are TRBV9 and TRBJ2-2; 8 bases align to TRBD1. The length of the CDR3 is 15 residues. The V and J ends lost 4 bases and 11 bases, in that order; junction bases with no gene match: 13. Germline V CDR1 and CDR2: SGDLS, YYNGEE. The CDR3 here is CASSTRGQEDGELFF. In DNA form, the CDR3 reads TGTGCCAGCAGCACCCGGGGACAGGAGGACGGAGAGCTGTTTTTT.

This clone has a single count. V and J are TRBV4-1 and TRBJ2-3; D possibly corresponds to TRBD1 (6 bases). Per germline, CDR1 MGHRA and CDR2 YSYEKL. Trimming left V 1 base short and J 6 bases short, with 11 bases between. CDR3 length: 14 amino acids. The CDR3 reads CASSQVWGRDTQYF. The CDR3 region has the DNA TGCGCCAGCAGCCAAGTCTGGGGGCGGGATACGCAGTATTTT.

V and J are TRBV4-2 and TRBJ1-4, with D unclear. Deletions cut 3 bases from V and 8 bases from J, with 19 bases between. Germline V lookup: CDR1 LGHNA, CDR2 YNFKEQ. The CDR3 loop spans 16 amino acids. CDR3 residues: CASSHAPWSGGEKLFF. The CDR3 coding sequence is TGTGCCAGCAGCCACGCCCCCTGGTCCGGCGGGGAAAAACTGTTTTTT.

The chain has TRBV5-4 and TRBJ2-1; 7 nucleotides align to TRBD2. Germline trimming cut 2 bases from V and 8 bases from J; bases unmatched to any gene: 10. Germline V gives CDR1 SGHNT, CDR2 YYREEE (reference sequence). The CDR3 consists of 15 residues. In DNA, the CDR3 is TGTGCCAGCAGCTTAAGCGGGAATGGCATCTATGAGCAGTTCTTC. It is translated as CASSLSGNGIYEQFF. Supplemented by reference TRBV5-4 and TRBJ2-1, the full variable domain reads ETGVTQSPTHLIKTRGQQVTLRCSSQSGHNTVSWYQQALGQGPQFIFQYYREEENGRGNFPPRFSGLQFPNYSSELNVNALELDDSALYLCASSLSGNGIYEQFFGPGTRLTVL.

This rearrangement joins TRBV10-3 to TRBJ2-1; 14 bases agree with TRBD2. The CDR3 length is 17 residues. After removal of 4 bases from V and 3 bases from J, the junction contained 5 bases not matched to a gene. CDR1 and CDR2 (germline): ENHRY, SYGVKD. The CDR3 loop reads CAISGTSGGISYNEQFF. In nucleotides, the CDR3 is TGTGCCATCAGTGGGACTAGCGGGGGGATTAGCTACAATGAGCAGTTCTTC.

The chain recombines TRBV7-2 with TRBJ2-4; TRBD2 is a possible D gene (6 bases). The CDR3 totals 16 residues. Trimming removed 0 bases from V and 3 bases from J, with 12 bases in between. Germline loops: CDR1 SGHTA, CDR2 FQGNSA. CDR3 in amino acids: CASSLAGAGNKNIQYF. The CDR3 coding sequence is TGTGCCAGCAGCTTAGCGGGTGCGGGGAACAAAAACATTCAGTACTTC.

The chain employs TRBV20-1 and TRBJ1-1; D gene unclear. Germline V gene data show CDR1 as DFQATT and CDR2 as SNEGSKA (reference sequence). The CDR3 covers 13 residues. Trimming stripped 3 bases from V and 1 base from J, with 9 bases between. The CDR3 nucleotides read TGCAGTGCTAGTAAGACACCGAACACTGAAGCTTTCTTT. This translates into CSASKTPNTEAFF.

On this clone itself: At one of its ends the junction is not consistent with the germline gene, which may arise from a read error. The chain has TRBV7-7 and TRBJ2-3; TRBD2 is a possible D gene (6 bases). This CDR3 spans 15 amino acids. The germline gives CDR1 SSHAT, CDR2 FNYEAQ (reference sequence). The CDR3 coding sequence is TGTGCTAGCAGCTCGGGCGGGAATATAGGGGCGACGCAGTATTTT. It specifies CASSSGGNIGATQYF.

The genes are TRBV7-2 and TRBJ2-7; 9 bases agree with TRBD1. The trim removed 1 base at V and 4 bases at J, leaving 5 bases unmatched. The CDR3 contains 15 residues. The germline V gene has CDR1 SGHTA and CDR2 FQGNSA. The CDR3: CASSLGPGQGYEQYF. CDR3 sequence (DNA): TGTGCCAGCAGCTTAGGACCGGGACAGGGATACGAGCAGTACTTC.